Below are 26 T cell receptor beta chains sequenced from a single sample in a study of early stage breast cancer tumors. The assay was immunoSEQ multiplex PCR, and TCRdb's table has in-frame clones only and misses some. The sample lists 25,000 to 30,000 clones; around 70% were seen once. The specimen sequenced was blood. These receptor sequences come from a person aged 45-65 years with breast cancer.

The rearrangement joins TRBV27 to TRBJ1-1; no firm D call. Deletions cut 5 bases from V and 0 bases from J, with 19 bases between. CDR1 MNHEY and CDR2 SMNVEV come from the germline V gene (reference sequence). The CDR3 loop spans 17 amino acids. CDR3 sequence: CASSPAAQVQVNTEAFF. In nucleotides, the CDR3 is TGTGCCAGCAGTCCGGCAGCTCAAGTCCAGGTGAACACTGAAGCTTTCTTT.

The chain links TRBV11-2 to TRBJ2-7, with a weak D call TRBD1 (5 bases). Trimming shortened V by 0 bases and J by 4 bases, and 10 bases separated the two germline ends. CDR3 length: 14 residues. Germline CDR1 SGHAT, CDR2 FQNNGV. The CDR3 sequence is CASSLEQAQYEQYF. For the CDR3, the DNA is TGTGCCAGCAGCTTAGAACAGGCCCAGTACGAGCAGTACTTC.

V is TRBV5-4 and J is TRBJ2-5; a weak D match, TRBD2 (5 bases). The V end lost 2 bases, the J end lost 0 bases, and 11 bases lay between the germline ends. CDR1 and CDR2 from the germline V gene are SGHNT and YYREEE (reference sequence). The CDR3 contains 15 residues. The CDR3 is CASSFTTRYQETQYF. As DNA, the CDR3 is TGTGCCAGCAGCTTCACCACTAGGTACCAAGAGACCCAGTACTTC.

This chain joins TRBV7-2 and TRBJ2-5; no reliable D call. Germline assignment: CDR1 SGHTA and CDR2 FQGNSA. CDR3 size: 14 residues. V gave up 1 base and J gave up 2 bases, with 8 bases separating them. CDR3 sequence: CASSLEQFQETQYF. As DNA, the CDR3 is TGTGCCAGCAGCTTAGAACAGTTTCAAGAGACCCAGTACTTC.

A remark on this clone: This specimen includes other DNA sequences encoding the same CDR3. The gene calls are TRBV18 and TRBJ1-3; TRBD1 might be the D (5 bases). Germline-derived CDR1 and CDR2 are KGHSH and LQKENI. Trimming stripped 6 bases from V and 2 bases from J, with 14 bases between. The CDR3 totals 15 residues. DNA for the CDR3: TGTGCCAGCTCGCCCCCCGGGGCTACTGGAAACACCATATATTTT. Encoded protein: CASSPPGATGNTIYF.

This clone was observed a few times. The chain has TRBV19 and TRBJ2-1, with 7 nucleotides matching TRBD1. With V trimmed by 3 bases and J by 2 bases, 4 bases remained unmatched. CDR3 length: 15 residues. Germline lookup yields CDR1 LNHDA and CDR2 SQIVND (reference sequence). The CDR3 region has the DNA TGTGCCAGTAGTATTTTGGGACAGCCCTACAATGAGCAGTTCTTC. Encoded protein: CASSILGQPYNEQFF.

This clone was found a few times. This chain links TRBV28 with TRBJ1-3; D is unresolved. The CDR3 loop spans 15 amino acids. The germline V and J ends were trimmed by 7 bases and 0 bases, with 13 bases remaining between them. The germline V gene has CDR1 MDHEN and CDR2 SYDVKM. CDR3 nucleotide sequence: TGTGCCAGCATCCGAGCTGGGCGCTCTGGAAACACCATATATTTT. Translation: CASIRAGRSGNTIYF.

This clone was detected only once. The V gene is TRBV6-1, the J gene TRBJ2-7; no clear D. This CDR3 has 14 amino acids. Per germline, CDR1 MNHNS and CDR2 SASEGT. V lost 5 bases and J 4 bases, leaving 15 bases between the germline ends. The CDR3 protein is CASSPRGGRYEQYF. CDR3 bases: TGTGCCAGCAGTCCTCGTGGTGGTAGGTACGAGCAGTACTTC.

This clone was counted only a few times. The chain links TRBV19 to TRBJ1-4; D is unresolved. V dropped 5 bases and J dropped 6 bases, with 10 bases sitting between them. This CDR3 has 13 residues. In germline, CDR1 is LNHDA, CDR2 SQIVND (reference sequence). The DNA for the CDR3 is TGTGCCAGTAGTTGGCAGGACGATGAAAAACTGTTTTTT. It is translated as CASSWQDDEKLFF.

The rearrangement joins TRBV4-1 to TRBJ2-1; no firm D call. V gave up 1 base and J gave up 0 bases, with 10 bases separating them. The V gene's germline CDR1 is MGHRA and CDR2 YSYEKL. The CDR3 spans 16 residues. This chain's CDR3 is CASSQVNLVSYNEQFF. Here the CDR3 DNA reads TGCGCCAGCAGCCAAGTTAACCTAGTCTCCTACAATGAGCAGTTCTTC.

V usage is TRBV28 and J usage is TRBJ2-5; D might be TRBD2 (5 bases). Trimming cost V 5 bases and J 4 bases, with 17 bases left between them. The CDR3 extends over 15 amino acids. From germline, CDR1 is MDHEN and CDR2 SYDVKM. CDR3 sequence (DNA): TGTGCCAGCAGTCTCCCCTCCTCAGGAGGAGAGACCCAGTACTTC. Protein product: CASSLPSSGGETQYF.

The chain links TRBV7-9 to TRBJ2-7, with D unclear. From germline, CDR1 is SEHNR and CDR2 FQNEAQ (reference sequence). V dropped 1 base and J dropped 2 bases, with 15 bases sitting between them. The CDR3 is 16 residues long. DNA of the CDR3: TGTGCCAGCAGCTTAGAAGGGTCAGCTTCCCCCTACGAGCAGTACTTC. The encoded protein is CASSLEGSASPYEQYF.

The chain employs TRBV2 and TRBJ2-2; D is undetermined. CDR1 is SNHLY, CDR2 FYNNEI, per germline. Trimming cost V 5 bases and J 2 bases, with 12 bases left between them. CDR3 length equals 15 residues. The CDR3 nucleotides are TGTGCCAGCAGTCCCCTTCAGGCTAACACCGGGGAGCTGTTTTTT. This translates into CASSPLQANTGELFF.

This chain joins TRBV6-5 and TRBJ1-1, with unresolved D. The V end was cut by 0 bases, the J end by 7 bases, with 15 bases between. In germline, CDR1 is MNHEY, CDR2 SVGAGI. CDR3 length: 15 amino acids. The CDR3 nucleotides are TGTGCCAGCAGTTACTCGTACGGCCCGAATAGTGAAGCTTTCTTT. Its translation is CASSYSYGPNSEAFF.

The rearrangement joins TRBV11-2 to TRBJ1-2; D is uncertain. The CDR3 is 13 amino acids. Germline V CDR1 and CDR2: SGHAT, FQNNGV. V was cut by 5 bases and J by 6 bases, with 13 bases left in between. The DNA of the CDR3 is TGTGCCAGCAGCCTGAGGAGTGGGAATGGCTACACCTTC. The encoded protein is CASSLRSGNGYTF.

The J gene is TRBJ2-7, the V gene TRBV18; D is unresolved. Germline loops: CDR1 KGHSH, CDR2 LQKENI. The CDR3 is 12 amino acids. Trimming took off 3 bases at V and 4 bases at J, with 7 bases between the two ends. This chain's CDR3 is CASSPSLYEQYF. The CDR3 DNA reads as TGTGCCAGCTCACCTTCCCTATACGAGCAGTACTTC.

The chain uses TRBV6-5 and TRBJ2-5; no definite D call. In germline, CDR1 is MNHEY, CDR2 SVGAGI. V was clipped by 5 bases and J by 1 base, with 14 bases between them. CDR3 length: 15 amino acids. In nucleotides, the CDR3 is TGTGCCAGCAGTCCGGCCGGACGGGTCCAAGAGACCCAGTACTTC. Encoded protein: CASSPAGRVQETQYF.

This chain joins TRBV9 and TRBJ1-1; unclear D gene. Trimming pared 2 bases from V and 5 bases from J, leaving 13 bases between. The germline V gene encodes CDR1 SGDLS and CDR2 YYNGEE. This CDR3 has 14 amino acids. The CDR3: CASSVHEDRTEAFF. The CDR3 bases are TGTGCCAGCAGCGTCCACGAAGATAGAACTGAAGCTTTCTTT.

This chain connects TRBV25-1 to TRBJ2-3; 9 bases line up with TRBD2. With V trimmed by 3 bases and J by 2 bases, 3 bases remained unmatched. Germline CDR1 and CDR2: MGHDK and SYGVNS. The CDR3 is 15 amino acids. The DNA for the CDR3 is TGTGCCAGCAGTGATAGCGGGGGTATCACAGATACGCAGTATTTT. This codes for CASSDSGGITDTQYF.

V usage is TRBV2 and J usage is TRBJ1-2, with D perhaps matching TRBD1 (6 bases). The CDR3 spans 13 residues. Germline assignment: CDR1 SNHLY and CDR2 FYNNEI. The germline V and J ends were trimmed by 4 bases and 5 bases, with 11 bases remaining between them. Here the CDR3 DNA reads TGTGCCAGCAGTGTACAGGGCTTATATGGCTACACCTTC. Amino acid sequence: CASSVQGLYGYTF.

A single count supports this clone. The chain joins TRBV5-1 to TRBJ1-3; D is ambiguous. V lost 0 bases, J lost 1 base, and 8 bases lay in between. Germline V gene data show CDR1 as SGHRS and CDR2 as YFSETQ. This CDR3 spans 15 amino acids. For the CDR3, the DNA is TGCGCCAGCAGCTTGGATACGGGATCTGGAAACACCATATATTTT. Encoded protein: CASSLDTGSGNTIYF.

The CDR3 DNA reads TGTGCCAGCAGCCCCGACGGGGGGGGCTCTGGTGGCTACACCTTC. It is translated as CASSPDGGGSGGYTF. The chain carries TRBV7-2 and TRBJ1-2; TRBD1 might be the D (6 bases). The CDR3 is made up of 15 amino acids. Germline CDR1 SGHTA, CDR2 FQGNSA. Trimming took 5 bases from V and 7 from J, leaving 20 bases between them.

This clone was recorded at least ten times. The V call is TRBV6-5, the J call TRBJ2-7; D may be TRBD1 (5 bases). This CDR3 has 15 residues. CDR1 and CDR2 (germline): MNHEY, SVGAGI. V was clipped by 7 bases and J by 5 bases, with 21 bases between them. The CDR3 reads CASMATDMPPHEQYF. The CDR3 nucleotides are TGTGCCAGCATGGCAACGGACATGCCCCCCCACGAGCAGTACTTC.

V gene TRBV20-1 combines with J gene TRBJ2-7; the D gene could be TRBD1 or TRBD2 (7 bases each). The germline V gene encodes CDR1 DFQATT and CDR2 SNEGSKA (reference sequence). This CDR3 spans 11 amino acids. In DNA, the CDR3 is TGCACAGTCCTCCAGGGGGGGGAGCAGTACTTC. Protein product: CTVLQGGEQYF.

CDR3 in amino acids: CASSYPAGVHTGELFF. The CDR3 DNA reads as TGCGCCAGCAGCTATCCAGCGGGAGTTCACACCGGGGAGCTGTTTTTT. The rearrangement joins TRBV5-1 to TRBJ2-2; TRBD2 agrees at 8 bases. The CDR3 length is 16 residues. Germline trimming cut 3 bases from V and 3 bases from J; bases unmatched to any gene: 7. In germline, CDR1 is SGHRS, CDR2 YFSETQ.

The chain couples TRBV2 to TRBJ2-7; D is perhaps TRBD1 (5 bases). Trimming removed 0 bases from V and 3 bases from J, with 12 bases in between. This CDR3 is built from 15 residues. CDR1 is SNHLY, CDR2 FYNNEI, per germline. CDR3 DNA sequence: TGTGCCAGCAGTGAAGCGGGCAGGGCCGTCTACGAGCAGTACTTC. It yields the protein CASSEAGRAVYEQYF.